The 13 T cell receptor beta chains reported below all come from one sample, sequenced in a study of somatic mutations in cytotoxic T cells in rheumatoid arthritis. This table comes from immunoSEQ multiplex PCR, and its TCRdb copy is limited to in-frame clones, with some not included. Here the sample spans approximately 20,000 clones, 85% being singletons. Sequences were obtained from CD8+ T cells sorted from blood. The receptor set was obtained from a woman in her thirties or forties with rheumatoid arthritis.

The rearrangement uses TRBV19 and TRBJ2-2; no clear D gene. V lost 2 bases and J lost 0, with 19 bases in between. There are 19 residues in the CDR3. Looked up from germline, CDR1 is LNHDA and CDR2 is SQIVND (reference sequence). The CDR3 protein is CASSIIVVREVPNTGELFF. CDR3 nucleotide sequence: TGTGCCAGTAGTATAATAGTCGTTCGTGAGGTACCGAACACCGGGGAGCTGTTTTTT.

The chain uses TRBV10-3 and TRBJ2-7; D gene unclear. CDR1 and CDR2 (germline): ENHRY, SYGVKD. The CDR3 is 16 amino acids. Trimming cost V 3 bases and J 4 bases, with 19 bases left between them. The CDR3 sequence is CAISEELSPLLYEQYF. The CDR3 DNA follows: TGTGCCATCAGTGAAGAGTTGTCCCCTCTGTTGTACGAGCAGTACTTC.

The chain carries TRBV27 and TRBJ2-3, with D possibly matching TRBD2 (5 bases). The CDR3 length is 18 residues. Trimming took off 2 bases at V and 4 bases at J, with 22 bases between the two ends. The V gene's germline CDR1 is MNHEY and CDR2 SMNVEV (reference sequence). CDR3 residues: CASSLGVGNSGVADTQYF. Here the CDR3 DNA reads TGTGCCAGCAGTTTAGGTGTCGGGAACAGTGGGGTAGCAGATACGCAGTATTTT.

The chain uses TRBV14 and TRBJ1-1; D remains ambiguous. Germline CDR1 is SGHDN and CDR2 is FVKESK. The CDR3 totals 13 residues. Trimming cost V 6 bases and J 5 bases, with 13 bases left between them. The CDR3 bases are TGTGCCAGCAGTCCGGGGATAGGGACTGAAGCTTTCTTT. It encodes CASSPGIGTEAFF.

The genes are TRBV7-9 and TRBJ2-7; 11 bases agree with TRBD2. Germline V gene lookup returns CDR1 SEHNR and CDR2 FQNEAQ (reference sequence). The V gene end was trimmed by 3 bases and the J gene end by 7 bases; junction bases not matched to a gene: 5. The CDR3 covers 14 residues. CDR3 region: CASSFLAGGQEQYF. Here the CDR3 DNA reads TGTGCCAGCAGCTTCCTAGCGGGGGGACAGGAGCAGTACTTC.

The CDR3 is CAWSWQSNQPQHF. In DNA form, the CDR3 reads TGTGCCTGGAGTTGGCAGAGCAATCAGCCCCAGCATTTT. V gene TRBV30 combines with J gene TRBJ1-5; D remains unclear. CDR3 size: 13 residues. V was trimmed by 2 bases and J by 1 base, leaving 6 bases between them. Germline V gene data show CDR1 as GTSNPN and CDR2 as SVGIG (reference sequence).

The chain has TRBV9 and TRBJ2-5; unclear D gene. Germline lookup yields CDR1 SGDLS and CDR2 YYNGEE. The length of the CDR3 is 13 residues. V gave up 0 bases and J gave up 4 bases, with 7 bases separating them. DNA of the CDR3: TGTGCCAGCAGCGTAGGAACGGGAGAGACCCAGTACTTC. Translation: CASSVGTGETQYF. Combining the CDR3 with reference TRBV9 and TRBJ2-5 gives the whole variable domain DSGVTQTPKHLITATGQRVTLRCSPRSGDLSVYWYQQSLDQGLQFLIQYYNGEERAKGNILERFSAQQFPDLHSELNLSSLELGDSALYFCASSVGTGETQYFGPGTRLLVL.

This chain links TRBV4-1 with TRBJ1-2; 9 bases fit TRBD1. The CDR3 is 14 amino acids. The germline gives CDR1 MGHRA, CDR2 YSYEKL. Trimming at V came to 2 bases and at J to 8 bases, leaving 6 bases not matched to a gene. For the CDR3, the DNA is TGCGCCAGCAGCCAACTAACAGGGGGCATCGGCTACACCTTC. It is translated as CASSQLTGGIGYTF.

The J gene is TRBJ2-7, the V gene TRBV10-2, with 8 positions matching TRBD2. The germline gives CDR1 WSHSY, CDR2 SAAADI. This CDR3 contains 16 residues. V was clipped by 0 bases and J by 7 bases; unmatched bases: 11. The CDR3 sequence: CASSESRTGGPKEQYF. CDR3 bases: TGCGCCAGCAGTGAGTCAAGGACGGGAGGGCCGAAGGAGCAGTACTTC.

V is TRBV19 and J is TRBJ2-1; 7 bases are a match to TRBD2. The CDR3 loop spans 14 amino acids. With V trimmed by 3 bases and J by 6 bases, 5 bases remained unmatched. Germline CDR1 and CDR2: LNHDA and SQIVND (reference sequence). CDR3 sequence: CASSMPGGFNEQFF. The CDR3 DNA reads TGTGCCAGTAGTATGCCGGGGGGTTTCAATGAGCAGTTCTTC.

The J gene is TRBJ1-1, the V gene TRBV9; D call uncertain. Trimming removed 0 bases from V and 1 base from J, with 10 bases in between. The germline V gene has CDR1 SGDLS and CDR2 YYNGEE. The CDR3 totals 15 residues. The CDR3 sequence is CASSVATEANTEAFF. CDR3 sequence (DNA): TGTGCCAGCAGCGTAGCTACGGAGGCGAACACTGAAGCTTTCTTT.

V gene TRBV7-8 combines with J gene TRBJ2-6; TRBD2 aligns across 7 bases. CDR1 and CDR2 from the germline V gene are SGHVS and FQNEAQ. The CDR3 covers 18 residues. After removal of 5 bases from V and 0 bases from J, the junction contained 10 bases not matched to a gene. CDR3 sequence: CASSPHPGGLSGANVLTF. CDR3 in DNA: TGTGCCAGCAGCCCTCATCCGGGGGGACTCTCTGGGGCCAACGTCCTGACTTTC.

This rearrangement joins TRBV11-2 to TRBJ2-2, with TRBD2 identical over 7 bases. Trimming cost V 5 bases and J 1 base; bases outside gene matches: 4. The CDR3 covers 15 residues. The V gene's germline CDR1 is SGHAT and CDR2 FQNNGV. The CDR3 region is CASSVRGGNTGELFF. CDR3 coding DNA: TGTGCCAGCAGCGTACGCGGGGGGAACACCGGGGAGCTGTTTTTT.